This TCR beta chain is from a study of T cell clones after liver transplantation. Here immunoSEQ multiplex PCR was the method, and the copy in TCRdb shows in-frame clones only, minus some. The sample records tens of thousands of clones, around 70% being singletons. The V end lost 1 base, the J end lost 3 bases, and 14 bases lay between the germline ends. The CDR3 contains 15 residues. CDR1 is SGHRS and CDR2 is YFSETQ in the germline V gene. The clonotype was recovered from a human patient who received a liver transplant. Some T cells here may be from the graft donor. Sequenced here: CD4+ T cells from blood, sampled at the 22-month timepoint. V gene TRBV5-1 combines with J gene TRBJ2-7, with D unclear. The CDR3 loop reads CASSLNPPDGYEQYF. CDR3 coding DNA: TGCGCCAGCAGCTTGAACCCGCCTGATGGCTACGAGCAGTACTTC.